This T cell receptor beta chain appears in the sequencing data of a study of blood T cell repertoires in COVID-19. In germline, CDR1 is SGHTA, CDR2 FQGTGA. V was pared by 5 bases and J by 1 base, with 6 bases of the junction left unmatched. The CDR3 is 16 residues long. The method was immunoSEQ multiplex PCR; TCRdb's version includes in-frame clones alone and lacks a portion of them. The top ten clones hold about 40% of a sample with about 44,000 clones, around 80% of them seen once. The receptor's source is a human donor in a cohort sampled during active COVID-19. The chain joins TRBV7-3 to TRBJ2-3; 10 nucleotides align to TRBD2. The source material was peripheral blood. This CDR3 reads CASSPSGGARTDTQYF. The CDR3 DNA follows: TGTGCCAGCAGCCCGAGCGGGGGGGCCCGCACAGATACGCAGTATTTT.